Included here is one TCR beta chain sequence, with context. The CDR3 runs to 15 residues. CDR1 is MGHDK, CDR2 SYGVNS, per germline. V lost 7 bases, J lost 6 bases, and 21 bases lay in between. The assay was immunoSEQ multiplex PCR, and TCRdb's table has in-frame clones only and misses some. Here the sample spans some 93,000 clones, 80% to 95% being singletons. This sample stems from a study of T cell changes during pregnancy in multiple sclerosis. This receptor was identified in a female donor with multiple sclerosis, enrolled in a pregnancy study. Here the sequenced sample was peripheral blood, taken after pregnancy. The V gene is TRBV25-1, the J gene TRBJ1-1; D not resolved. This CDR3 is CASTTRPRGPPEAFF. Here the CDR3 DNA reads TGTGCCAGCACTACCCGACCCCGTGGGCCTCCTGAAGCTTTCTTT.